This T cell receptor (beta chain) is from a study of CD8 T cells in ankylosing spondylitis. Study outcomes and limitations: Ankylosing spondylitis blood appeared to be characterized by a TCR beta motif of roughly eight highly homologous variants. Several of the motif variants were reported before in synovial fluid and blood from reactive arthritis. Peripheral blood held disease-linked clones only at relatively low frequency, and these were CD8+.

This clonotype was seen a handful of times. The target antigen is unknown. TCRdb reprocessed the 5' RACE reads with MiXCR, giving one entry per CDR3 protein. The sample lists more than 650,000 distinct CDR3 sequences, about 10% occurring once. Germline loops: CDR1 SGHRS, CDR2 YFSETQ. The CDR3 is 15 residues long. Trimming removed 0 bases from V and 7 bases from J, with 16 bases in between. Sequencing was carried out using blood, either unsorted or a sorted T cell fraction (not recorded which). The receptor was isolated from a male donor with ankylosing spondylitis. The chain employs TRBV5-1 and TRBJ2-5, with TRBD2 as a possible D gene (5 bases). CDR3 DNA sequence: TGCGCCAGCAGCTTGGAAAGCGGTGGGGAAGGGACCCAGTACTTC. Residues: CASSLESGGEGTQYF.